This is a list of T cell receptor beta chains from one sample in a study of T cell changes during pregnancy in multiple sclerosis. The protocol was immunoSEQ multiplex PCR, while the TCRdb copy is restricted to in-frame clones and leaves out a portion. Of approximately 60,000 clones listed, over 80% are singletons. Sample: peripheral blood, taken in the first trimester of pregnancy. These TCRs come from a female donor with multiple sclerosis, enrolled in a pregnancy study. The CDR3 runs from the conserved cysteine through the conserved F or W. The D gene is left open where the match is weak. Not every row has a clone size; where given, it reads once, few, many or a size class.

d_call	clone_size	j_call	v_call	cdr3_aa	cdr3_nt
-	-	TRBJ2-1	TRBV7-9	CASSLPGSNEQFF	TGTGCCAGCAGCTTGCCCGGGAGTAATGAGCAGTTCTTC
-	-	TRBJ2-2	TRBV27	CASRQRTGTINTGELFF	TGTGCCAGCAGACAGAGAACCGGGACAATTAACACCGGGGAGCTGTTTTTT
-	few	TRBJ1-1	TRBV4-1	CASSLTGRSENTEAFF	TGCGCCAGCAGCCTGACCGGCCGGAGTGAGAACACTGAAGCTTTCTTT
-	-	TRBJ1-5	TRBV4-2	CASSQDFGNQPQHF	TGTGCCAGCAGCCAAGATTTCGGGAATCAGCCCCAGCATTTT
-	-	TRBJ1-1	TRBV7-2	CASSLLREVNTEAFF	TGTGCCAGCAGCTTATTACGGGAGGTGAACACTGAAGCTTTCTTT
-	-	TRBJ2-4	TRBV6-5	CASGNRGAAKNIQYF	TGTGCCAGCGGTAATCGCGGCGCCGCCAAAAACATTCAGTACTTC
-	once	TRBJ2-3	TRBV27	CASSFLAGYTDTQYF	TGTGCCAGCAGTTTTCTCGCGGGCTACACAGATACGCAGTATTTT
TRBD2	once	TRBJ2-1	TRBV11-3	CASSPGGDEQFF	TGTGCCAGCAGCCCGGGGGGGGATGAGCAGTTCTTC
-	-	TRBJ1-2	TRBV5-6	CASTFSPSRGANYGYTF	TGTGCCAGCACCTTTTCACCTTCGCGGGGGGCGAACTATGGCTACACCTTC
TRBD1	-	TRBJ1-2	TRBV9	CASSPLYRDSYGYTF	TGTGCCAGCAGCCCCCTTTATAGGGACAGCTATGGCTACACCTTC
-	once	TRBJ1-5	TRBV27	CASSPTGQTGQPQHF	TGTGCCAGCAGCCCCACAGGACAAACGGGTCAGCCCCAGCATTTT
-	-	TRBJ1-2	TRBV7-9	CASSPTGLQNYGYTF	TGTGCCAGCAGCCCGACGGGACTGCAGAACTATGGCTACACCTTC
-	few	TRBJ1-1	TRBV5-1	CASSSTLTGNTEAFF	TGCGCCAGCAGCTCAACATTGACAGGGAACACTGAAGCTTTCTTT
-	-	TRBJ2-2	TRBV7-2	CASSPLRTGELFF	TGTGCCAGCAGCCCTCTGAGGACCGGGGAGCTGTTTTTT
TRBD2	-	TRBJ2-1	TRBV10-2	CASRTPGLDTIF	TGCGCCAGCAGGACCCCGGGACTAGATACCATCTTC
-	-	TRBJ2-1	TRBV15	CATSRDGPGYNEQFF	TGTGCCACCAGCAGAGATGGTCCGGGGTACAATGAGCAGTTCTTC
TRBD2	once	TRBJ2-1	TRBV14	CASSQDLSGVGEQFF	TGTGCCAGCAGCCAAGATCTCAGCGGGGTCGGGGAGCAGTTCTTC
-	once	TRBJ1-4	TRBV27	CASSPRRGEKLFF	TGTGCCAGCAGTCCCAGGCGTGGAGAAAAACTGTTTTTT
TRBD2	once	TRBJ2-7	TRBV28	CASSPRASGSYEQYF	TGTGCCAGCAGTCCCCGGGCTAGCGGGAGTTACGAGCAGTACTTC
TRBD2	-	TRBJ2-7	TRBV15	CATSRDRGGRLYEQYF	TGTGCCACCAGCAGAGATCGGGGCGGGAGGTTGTACGAGCAGTACTTC
TRBD1	-	TRBJ1-3	TRBV27	CASADRDSGNTIYF	TGTGCCAGCGCCGACAGGGACTCTGGAAACACCATATATTTT
-	-	TRBJ1-5	TRBV28	CASSLSGGKSQPQHF	TGTGCCAGCAGTTTATCGGGAGGGAAGAGTCAGCCCCAGCATTTT
TRBD1	-	TRBJ2-7	TRBV29-1	CSVAGGNTYEQYF	TGCAGCGTGGCAGGGGGTAACACCTACGAGCAGTACTTC
TRBD1	-	TRBJ1-5	TRBV5-6	CASSSTGQGSVANQPQHF	TGTGCCAGCAGCTCCACGGGACAGGGGAGCGTTGCCAATCAGCCCCAGCATTTT
-	-	TRBJ2-3	TRBV19	CASRPRAGAYDTQYF	TGTGCCAGTAGGCCGCGGGCAGGGGCATATGATACGCAGTATTTT
-	-	TRBJ1-1	TRBV6-5	CASSRGGGPAEAFF	TGTGCCAGCAGTCGGGGAGGGGGGCCCGCTGAAGCTTTCTTT
-	-	TRBJ1-2	TRBV7-9	CASSSIQGGYTF	TGTGCCAGCAGCTCGATACAGGGCGGCTACACCTTC
TRBD1	-	TRBJ1-2	TRBV6-1	CASSEAGGPGGYTF	TGTGCCAGCAGTGAGGCAGGGGGCCCTGGAGGCTACACCTTC
-	-	TRBJ2-1	TRBV18	CASSPRGGRPSSYNEQFF	TGTGCCAGCTCACCACGAGGGGGACGTCCCTCATCCTACAATGAGCAGTTCTTC
-	-	TRBJ1-2	TRBV19	CASTSPQGRYGYTF	TGTGCCAGTACCTCCCCCCAGGGCCGCTATGGCTACACCTTC
TRBD1	-	TRBJ1-2	TRBV6-1	CASSEARTGDGYTF	TGTGCCAGCAGTGAAGCGAGGACAGGGGATGGCTACACCTTC
-	-	TRBJ2-1	TRBV4-3	CASTPSTGTYNEQFF	TGCGCCAGCACCCCTAGCACAGGGACCTACAATGAGCAGTTCTTC
-	-	TRBJ2-5	TRBV11-2	CASSPNGSGETQYF	TGTGCCAGCAGCCCTAACGGTTCCGGAGAGACCCAGTACTTC
TRBD2	once	TRBJ2-3	TRBV11-3	CASSWSGRSDTQYF	TGTGCCAGCAGCTGGAGCGGGAGGTCGGATACGCAGTATTTT
TRBD2	once	TRBJ2-3	TRBV5-4	CASSLEAGGADTQYF	TGTGCCAGCAGCCTGGAGGCGGGGGGGGCAGATACGCAGTATTTT
-	-	TRBJ1-4	TRBV28	CASSHQSTREKLFF	TGTGCCAGCAGCCATCAGTCCACTAGGGAAAAACTGTTTTTT
TRBD1	-	TRBJ2-1	TRBV18	CASSPRQGYDNEQFF	TGTGCCAGCTCACCTAGACAGGGGTACGACAATGAGCAGTTCTTC
-	-	TRBJ1-5	TRBV7-9	CASSSGQYSNQPQHF	TGTGCCAGCAGCAGCGGACAGTATAGCAATCAGCCCCAGCATTTT
TRBD1	-	TRBJ1-1	TRBV4-1	CASSQTGIQGDREAFF	TGCGCCAGCAGCCAGACTGGGATACAGGGGGACCGTGAAGCTTTCTTT
TRBD1	-	TRBJ1-2	TRBV7-9	CASSLGAPGQGNYGYTF	TGTGCCAGCAGCTTAGGGGCACCGGGACAGGGGAACTATGGCTACACCTTC
-	-	TRBJ2-3	TRBV7-2	CASSLVSGSADTQYF	TGTGCCAGCAGCTTAGTGAGCGGGTCTGCAGATACGCAGTATTTT
TRBD1	-	TRBJ2-3	TRBV7-9	CASSLTGDTDTQYF	TGTGCCAGCAGCTTAACAGGGGACACAGATACGCAGTATTTT
-	-	TRBJ1-3	TRBV4-3	CASSRTVSGNTIYF	TGCGCCAGCAGCCGGACAGTCTCTGGAAACACCATATATTTT
-	once	TRBJ1-5	TRBV15	CATSRARGNQPQHF	TGTGCCACCAGCAGAGCACGGGGCAATCAGCCCCAGCATTTT
-	once	TRBJ2-1	TRBV6-6	CASTAPRLAPYNEQFF	TGTGCCAGCACCGCCCCCCGGCTAGCCCCCTACAATGAGCAGTTCTTC
TRBD2	few	TRBJ2-7	TRBV6-5	CASSSRGGLKIYEQYF	TGTGCCAGCAGTTCCCGGGGGGGGCTGAAGATCTACGAGCAGTACTTC
-	-	TRBJ1-2	TRBV9	CASSAPRGRPTYGYTF	TGTGCCAGCAGCGCACCTCGGGGTAGGCCCACCTATGGCTACACCTTC
TRBD2	-	TRBJ2-5	TRBV29-1	CSAAGAGGGETQYF	TGCAGCGCCGCGGGGGCGGGAGGGGGAGAGACCCAGTACTTC
TRBD1	-	TRBJ1-5	TRBV7-9	CASSLGTVDNQPQHF	TGTGCCAGCAGCCTCGGGACAGTTGACAATCAGCCCCAGCATTTT
TRBD2	-	TRBJ2-2	TRBV11-2	CASSPLAGDTGELFF	TGTGCCAGCAGCCCACTAGCGGGAGACACCGGGGAGCTGTTTTTT
-	-	TRBJ2-3	TRBV19	CASSIAGRDTQYF	TGTGCCAGTAGTATAGCGGGGAGAGATACGCAGTATTTT
-	-	TRBJ2-3	TRBV4-3	CASSLGSRGTRTDTQYF	TGCGCCAGCAGCCTCGGAAGTAGGGGGACGAGGACAGATACGCAGTATTTT
-	-	TRBJ1-2	TRBV19	CASSIPRVHYGYTF	TGTGCCAGTAGTATCCCCAGGGTTCACTATGGCTACACCTTC
TRBD1	-	TRBJ2-5	TRBV5-4	CASSLGTGARETQYF	TGTGCCAGCAGCTTGGGGACAGGGGCGCGGGAGACCCAGTACTTC
TRBD1	-	TRBJ1-2	TRBV5-1	CASSPGQAVSNYGYTF	TGCGCCAGCAGCCCTGGACAGGCCGTTTCTAACTATGGCTACACCTTC
TRBD2	-	TRBJ2-3	TRBV6-5	CASSYLAGASADTQYF	TGTGCCAGCAGTTACCTAGCGGGAGCATCAGCGGATACGCAGTATTTT
-	-	TRBJ2-7	TRBV29-1	CSVVSVSYEQYF	TGCAGCGTTGTGTCGGTCTCCTACGAGCAGTACTTC